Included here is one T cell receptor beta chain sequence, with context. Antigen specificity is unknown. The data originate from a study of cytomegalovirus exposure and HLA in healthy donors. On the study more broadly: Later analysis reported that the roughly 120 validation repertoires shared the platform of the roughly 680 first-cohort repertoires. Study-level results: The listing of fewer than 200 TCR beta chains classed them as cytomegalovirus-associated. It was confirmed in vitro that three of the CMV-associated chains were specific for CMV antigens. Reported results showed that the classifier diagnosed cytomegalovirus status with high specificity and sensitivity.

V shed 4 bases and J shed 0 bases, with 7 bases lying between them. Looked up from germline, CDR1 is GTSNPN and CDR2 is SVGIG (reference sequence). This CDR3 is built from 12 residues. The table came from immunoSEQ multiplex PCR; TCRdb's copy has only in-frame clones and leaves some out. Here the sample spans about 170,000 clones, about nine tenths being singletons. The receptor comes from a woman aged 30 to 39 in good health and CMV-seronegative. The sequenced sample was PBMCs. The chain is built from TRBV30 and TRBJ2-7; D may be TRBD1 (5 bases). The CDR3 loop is CAWTDSSYEQYF. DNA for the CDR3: TGTGCCTGGACCGACAGCTCCTACGAGCAGTACTTC.